This T cell receptor (beta chain) appears in the sequencing data of a study of response to subunit inactivated influenza vaccine. The CDR3 totals 15 residues. Unmatched junction bases numbered 6, after V lost 4 bases and J lost 2 bases. Germline V gives CDR1 MDHEN, CDR2 SYDVKM. TCRdb processed the RT-PCR reads anew with MiXCR; each CDR3 protein has one entry. The repertoire holds 450,000 to 600,000 distinct CDR3 sequences, with approximately 7.8% as singletons. This material consisted of PBMCs from blood, taken less than 30 months after vaccination. J is TRBJ2-3 and V is TRBV28; the match to TRBD2 covers 7 bases. The receptor's source is a man between 50 and 69 years old who received an inactivated influenza vaccine. The CDR3 bases are TGTGCCAGCAGTTCGGGGGGTTCTCACACAGATACGCAGTATTTT. Protein product: CASSSGGSHTDTQYF.